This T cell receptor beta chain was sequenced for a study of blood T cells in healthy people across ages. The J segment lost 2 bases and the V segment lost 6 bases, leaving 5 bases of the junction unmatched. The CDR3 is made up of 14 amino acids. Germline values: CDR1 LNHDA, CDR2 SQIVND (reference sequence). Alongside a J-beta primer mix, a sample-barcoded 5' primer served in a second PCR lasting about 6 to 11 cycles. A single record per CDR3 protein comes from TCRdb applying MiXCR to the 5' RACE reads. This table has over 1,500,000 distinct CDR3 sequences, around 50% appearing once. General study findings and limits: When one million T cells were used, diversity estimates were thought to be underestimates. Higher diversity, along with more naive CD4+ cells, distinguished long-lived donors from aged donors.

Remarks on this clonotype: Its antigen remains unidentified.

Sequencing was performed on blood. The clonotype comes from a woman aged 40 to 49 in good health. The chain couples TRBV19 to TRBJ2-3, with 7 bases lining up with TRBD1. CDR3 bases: TGTGCCAGTAGAAACAGGGGAACCACAGATACGCAGTATTTT. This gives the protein CASRNRGTTDTQYF.